This T cell receptor (beta chain) comes out of a study of blood T cell repertoires in COVID-19. Study overall: Sites in the United States, Italy and Spain provided acute and convalescent COVID-19 samples. The cDNA or gDNA used as material had been derived from T cells, B-cell-depleted T cells, or PBMCs.

Adults between roughly 18 and 89 years of age took part from under 25 US areas. Some clones are missing from TCRdb's copy, which holds only in-frame ones; the method was immunoSEQ multiplex PCR. Found here are some 200,000 clones, about 86% of them singletons; the top ten hold 8% to 9%. The CDR3 length is 19 residues. Per the germline V gene, CDR1 is LGHDT and CDR2 is YNNKEL (reference sequence). J was trimmed by 0 bases and V by 0 bases; bases with no gene match: 11. The chain carries TRBV3-1 (or the pseudogene TRBV3-2) and TRBJ2-4, with 7 bases aligning to TRBD1. The sequenced sample was PBMCs or T cells enriched from blood (not recorded which). This receptor was identified in a woman aged 45-59 years with acute COVID-19. The CDR3 nucleotides are TGTGCCAGCAGCCAAGAAGGGCGACAGGGATCCCTAGCCAAAAACATTCAGTACTTC. Translated, it gives CASSQEGRQGSLAKNIQYF.